Listed here is a single T cell receptor (beta chain). Its antigen is unidentified. The data derive from a study of graft-versus-host responses after intestinal transplantation. Overall study context: The whole recipient group had anti-thymocyte globulin induction followed by tacrolimus and steroids for roughly three years.

Clones were sequenced by immunoSEQ multiplex PCR, and TCRdb holds only the in-frame ones, with some missing. The table has more than 65,000 clones, about 88% seen once. Broader study findings: In recipient marrow, GvH clones were found, and some appeared first in ileum or blood.

CDR1 and CDR2 from the germline V gene are SNHLY and FYNNEI. Trimming removed 3 bases at V and 5 bases at J, with 4 bases between. This CDR3 is built from 11 residues. The specimen was unstimulated CD4+ T cells sorted from spleen or lymph node cells, collected before intestinal transplant. This receptor was taken from a human donor who received an intestinal transplant. The rearrangement links TRBV2 to TRBJ2-5, with D unresolved. Written as DNA, the CDR3 is TGTGCCAGCAGTGATGAGGAGACCCAGTACTTC. Its protein product is CASSDEETQYF.